Given below is one T cell receptor beta chain in context. Its antigen remains unidentified. The table came from immunoSEQ multiplex PCR; TCRdb's copy has only in-frame clones and leaves some out. The table lists 350,000 to 500,000 clones, 75% to 90% of them singletons, with about 2.5% in the top ten. The source of the sample is a study of Ad26.COV2.S vaccination and SARS-CoV-2 variants. Trimming took 4 bases from V and 5 from J; bases not matched to a gene: 5. Germline CDR1 is SGHKS and CDR2 is YYEKEE (reference sequence). The CDR3 is 13 amino acids. Study-level findings and limits: In TCR breadth and depth analyses, total T cell responses may have been underestimated.

Treatment described: around 19 received Ad26.COV2.S at low or high dose, single or two shots; 5 received placebo; per-sample allocation not given. Samples were taken on day 63 after the first vaccine or placebo injection. The sample came from a Boston adult aged 18-55 years. This TCR was recovered from a person between 18 and 59 years old who received the Ad26.COV2.S COVID-19 vaccine or a placebo. Sequenced here: peripheral blood, sampled in a trial of Ad26.COV2.S vaccine versus placebo. This sequence joins TRBV5-5 and TRBJ2-5, with 7 bases matching TRBD2. The CDR3 DNA sequence: TGTGCCAGCAGCCCCGCCGGGAGGGAGACCCAGTACTTC. This codes for CASSPAGRETQYF.